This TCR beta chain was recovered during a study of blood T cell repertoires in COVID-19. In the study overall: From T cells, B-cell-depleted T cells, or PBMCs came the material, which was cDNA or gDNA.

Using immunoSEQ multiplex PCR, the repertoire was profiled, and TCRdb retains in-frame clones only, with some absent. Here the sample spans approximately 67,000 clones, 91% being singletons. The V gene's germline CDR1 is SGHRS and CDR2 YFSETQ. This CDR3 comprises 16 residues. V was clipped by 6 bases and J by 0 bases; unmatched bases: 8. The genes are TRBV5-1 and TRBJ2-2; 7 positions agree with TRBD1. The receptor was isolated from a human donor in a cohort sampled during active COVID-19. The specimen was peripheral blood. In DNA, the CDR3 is TGCGCCAGCATCGAGTCCGGGACAGCGAACACCGGGGAGCTGTTTTTT. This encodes CASIESGTANTGELFF.